The 21 T cell receptor beta chains reported below all come from one sample, sequenced in a study of human T cells and chemical hapten exposure. MiXCR, applied by TCRdb to the RACE reads, yields one record per CDR3 protein. The sample shows nearly 55,000 distinct CDR3 sequences, 9.5% to 10% of them seen only once. This sample's time point: patch test 2, 6 weeks after DPC sensitization. Specified treatment: therapeutic diphenylcyclopropenone sensitization with weekly scalp DPC. The sample was whole blood, taken in connection with sensitization to the hapten diphenylcyclopropenone (DPC). The source is a woman between 45 and 65 years old with alopecia areata. Some clones in this sample may be carry-over from other donors' samples.

The chain joins TRBV7-8 to TRBJ2-3, with TRBD2 matching 11 bases. There are 16 residues in the CDR3. Germline V gene lookup returns CDR1 SGHVS and CDR2 FQNEAQ. J was trimmed by 0 bases and V by 4 bases; bases with no gene match: 3. This CDR3 reads CASSYRLAGSTDTQYF. CDR3 bases: TGTGCCAGCAGCTACCGACTAGCGGGAAGCACAGATACGCAGTATTTT.

This clonotype appeared many times. The V and J genes are TRBV29-1 and TRBJ1-5; D is uncertain. V lost 6 bases to trimming and J lost 5 bases, with 17 bases between them. The CDR3 consists of 14 residues. Germline V lookup: CDR1 SQVTM, CDR2 ANQGSEA. DNA for the CDR3: TGCAGCGTACTGACCTTAAGTGGGGATCAGCCCCAGCATTTT. Its protein is CSVLTLSGDQPQHF. Full variable domain (remainder filled in from reference TRBV29-1 and TRBJ1-5): SAVISQKPSRDICQRGTSLTIQCQVDSQVTMMFWYRQQPGQSLTLIATANQGSEATYESGFVIDKFPISRPNLTFSTLTVSNMSPEDSSIYLCSVLTLSGDQPQHFGDGTRLSIL.

This clonotype has ten or more counts. V gene TRBV28 combines with J gene TRBJ1-4; unclear D gene. Germline CDR1 is MDHEN and CDR2 is SYDVKM. This CDR3 region has 15 residues. With 5 bases removed from V and 8 bases from J, the gap between germline ends came to 18 bases. The CDR3 loop reads CASSLPGSMYEKLFF. CDR3 sequence (DNA): TGTGCCAGCAGTCTGCCAGGATCTATGTACGAAAAACTGTTTTTT.

This clonotype was seen many times. CDR3 in amino acids: CASYVRVGNEQFF. The CDR3 nucleotides read TGTGCCAGCTATGTCAGGGTAGGCAATGAGCAGTTCTTC. The chain recombines TRBV3-1 with TRBJ2-1; maybe TRBD1 (5 bases). This CDR3 contains 13 residues. V lost 8 bases and J 6 bases, leaving 14 bases between the germline ends. CDR1 is LGHDT and CDR2 is YNNKEL in the germline V gene (reference sequence).

CDR3 region: CASSERGGENGYTF. Here the CDR3 DNA reads TGTGCCAGCAGTGAGCGGGGGGGAGAGAACGGCTACACCTTC. The V call is TRBV2, the J call TRBJ1-2; D might be TRBD1 (5 bases). Trimming cost V 3 bases and J 8 bases, with 16 bases left between them. CDR3 length equals 14 residues. Germline lookup yields CDR1 SNHLY and CDR2 FYNNEI. Together with reference TRBV2 and TRBJ1-2, the CDR3 gives the full variable domain: EPEVTQTPSHQVTQMGQEVILRCVPISNHLYFYWYRQILGQKVEFLVSFYNNEISEKSEIFDDQFSVERPDGSNFTLKIRSTKLEDSAMYFCASSERGGENGYTFGSGTRLTVV.

This clonotype was observed a handful of times. This chain links TRBV20-1 with TRBJ2-7, with 7 bases identical to TRBD2. The CDR3 length is 15 residues. The V gene's germline CDR1 is DFQATT and CDR2 SNEGSKA (reference sequence). V lost 3 bases, J lost 0 bases, and 8 bases stayed unmatched. The CDR3 reads CSARPSSGPSYEQYF. CDR3 nucleotides: TGCAGTGCTAGGCCTTCTAGCGGCCCCTCCTACGAGCAGTACTTC.

This clonotype occurred many times. The genes are TRBV28 and TRBJ1-1; D is perhaps TRBD1 (5 bases). The CDR3 loop spans 12 amino acids. In germline, CDR1 is MDHEN, CDR2 SYDVKM. The V and J ends lost 3 bases and 6 bases respectively, with 8 bases between them. The CDR3 loop is CASSLDKSEAFF. CDR3 coding DNA: TGTGCCAGCAGTTTGGACAAGTCTGAAGCTTTCTTT.

This clonotype was recorded many times. The chain joins TRBV3-1 to TRBJ1-6; weak D call: TRBD1 (5 bases). The V end was cut by 6 bases, the J end by 7 bases, with 16 bases between. This CDR3 has 15 residues. Germline V gives CDR1 LGHDT, CDR2 YNNKEL (reference sequence). The CDR3: CASRQKTGTNSPLHF. Here the CDR3 DNA reads TGTGCCAGCAGACAAAAAACAGGCACCAATTCACCCCTCCACTTT. The entire variable domain, with the rest obtained from reference TRBV3-1 and TRBJ1-6, is as follows: DTAVSQTPKYLVTQMGNDKSIKCEQNLGHDTMYWYKQDSKKFLKIMFSYNNKELIINETVPNRFSPKSPDKAHLNLHINSLELGDSAVYFCASRQKTGTNSPLHFGNGTRLTVT.

V is TRBV5-1 and J is TRBJ1-4; 7 nucleotides match TRBD1. CDR1 is SGHRS and CDR2 is YFSETQ in the germline V gene. The CDR3 has 13 amino acids. Losses at the gene ends were 8 bases for V and 4 bases for J; bases not matched to a gene: 5. CDR3 sequence reads: CASTRDSNEKLFF. CDR3 in DNA: TGCGCCAGTACCCGGGACAGTAATGAAAAACTGTTTTTT.

This clonotype was seen ten or more times. The rearrangement uses TRBV18 and TRBJ2-7; D ambiguous. V was clipped by 4 bases and J by 12 bases, with 25 bases between them. Germline CDR1 and CDR2: KGHSH and LQKENI. This CDR3 is built from 15 residues. CDR3 sequence: CASSRSDNPNVQLYF. CDR3 sequence (DNA): TGTGCCAGCTCACGCTCCGATAATCCGAACGTTCAGTTGTACTTC.

The V call is TRBV5-1, the J call TRBJ2-7; possible D gene TRBD1, 6 bases. CDR1 and CDR2 from the germline V gene are SGHRS and YFSETQ. With 0 bases removed from V and 2 bases from J, the gap between germline ends came to 12 bases. There are 15 residues in the CDR3. CDR3 residues: CASSLGDTSPYEQYF. The CDR3 region has the DNA TGCGCCAGCAGCTTGGGGGACACGAGCCCCTACGAGCAGTACTTC.

This clonotype was observed a handful of times. The chain links TRBV5-6 to TRBJ2-7, with D perhaps matching TRBD1 or TRBD2 (5 bases each). This CDR3 spans 15 amino acids. Looked up from germline, CDR1 is SGHDT and CDR2 is YYEEEE. Trimming stripped 4 bases from V and 6 bases from J, with 20 bases between. CDR3 DNA: TGTGCCAGCAGCACGGGACCTCCCTCGGGAAGCGAGCAGTACTTC. Translated, it gives CASSTGPPSGSEQYF.

This clonotype was counted at least ten times. The chain has TRBV11-3 and TRBJ2-1, with 12 bases identical to TRBD1. Germline V CDR1 and CDR2: SGHNT, YENEEA. J gave up 10 bases and V 2 bases, and 6 bases lay outside the gene matches. CDR3 size: 15 residues. The DNA for the CDR3 is TGTGCCAGCAGCTTAAGAGGGACAGGGGGCAACGAGCAGTTCTTC. It yields the protein CASSLRGTGGNEQFF.

Ten or more counts support this clonotype. The V gene is TRBV5-1, the J gene TRBJ1-1; D is uncertain. Looked up from germline, CDR1 is SGHRS and CDR2 is YFSETQ. The CDR3 contains 15 residues. The germline V and J ends were trimmed by 1 base and 2 bases, with 12 bases remaining between them. The CDR3 loop reads CASSLIGKVNTEAFF. Here the CDR3 DNA reads TGCGCCAGCAGCTTGATCGGGAAGGTAAACACTGAAGCTTTCTTT. Supplemented by reference TRBV5-1 and TRBJ1-1, the full variable domain reads KAGVTQTPRYLIKTRGQQVTLSCSPISGHRSVSWYQQTPGQGLQFLFEYFSETQRNKGNFPGRFSGRQFSNSRSEMNVSTLELGDSALYLCASSLIGKVNTEAFFGQGTRLTVV.

This clonotype was observed at least ten times. The chain links TRBV4-2 to TRBJ1-1; the D is unclear. In germline, CDR1 is LGHNA, CDR2 YNFKEQ. The germline V and J ends were trimmed by 4 bases and 0 bases, with 12 bases remaining between them. The CDR3 extends over 15 amino acids. The CDR3 loop is CASSPLGGLNTEAFF. The CDR3 DNA reads TGTGCCAGCAGCCCGTTGGGCGGACTGAACACTGAAGCTTTCTTT.

This clonotype was recorded a few times. V is TRBV12-3 or TRBV12-4 and J is TRBJ1-2; TRBD1 agrees at 7 bases. The CDR3 sequence is 13 residues long. Trimming removed 3 bases from V and 4 bases from J; junction bases left unmatched: 2. The chain's CDR3 is CASSFRDSYGYTF. CDR3 DNA: TGTGCCAGCAGTTTCCGGGACAGCTATGGCTACACCTTC.

The V gene is TRBV12-3 or TRBV12-4, the J gene TRBJ2-1, with D tentatively TRBD1 or TRBD2 (5 bases each). V lost 8 bases and J 3 bases, leaving 14 bases between the germline ends. The CDR3 contains 14 residues. CDR3 in amino acids: CASQPGTLYNEQFF. In DNA, the CDR3 is TGTGCCAGCCAGCCCGGGACCCTCTACAATGAGCAGTTCTTC.

There are a few counts of this clonotype. The chain uses TRBV12-3 or TRBV12-4 and TRBJ2-3; D tentatively reads TRBD1 or TRBD2 (5 bases each). The CDR3 is 14 residues long. V was pared by 6 bases and J by 0 bases, with 10 bases between. Written as DNA, the CDR3 is TGTGCCAGCAGCCGGGACGGGAGCACAGATACGCAGTATTTT. It is translated as CASSRDGSTDTQYF.

This clonotype appeared a few times. The chain combines TRBV7-8 with TRBJ2-3, with TRBD2 matching 11 bases. Germline V gene data show CDR1 as SGHVS and CDR2 as FQNEAQ. The CDR3 totals 19 residues. V lost 3 bases to trimming and J lost 0 bases; unmatched junction nucleotides: 11. The chain's CDR3 is CASSFPGTSGSSSTDTQYF. Written as DNA, the CDR3 is TGTGCCAGCAGCTTTCCCGGGACTAGCGGCTCCTCTAGCACAGATACGCAGTATTTT.

This clonotype occurred a few times. The chain has TRBV9 and TRBJ1-1; no clear D gene. The CDR3 spans 16 residues. CDR1 is SGDLS and CDR2 is YYNGEE in the germline V gene. Trimming removed 4 bases at V and 4 bases at J, with 20 bases between. The DNA for the CDR3 is TGTGCCAGCAGCAGCCGGTACGACCGGGGAGGCACTGAAGCTTTCTTT. Translated, it gives CASSSRYDRGGTEAFF.

This clonotype has just a few counts. V is TRBV7-9 and J is TRBJ2-6, with unresolved D. V dropped 10 bases and J dropped 0 bases, with 10 bases sitting between them. CDR1 and CDR2 (germline): SEHNR, FQNEAQ (reference sequence). CDR3 size: 14 residues. CDR3 loop: CANLHRSGANVLTF. CDR3 in DNA: TGTGCCAACCTCCACCGCTCTGGGGCCAACGTCCTGACTTTC.